This T cell receptor (beta chain) is from a study of cytomegalovirus exposure and HLA in healthy donors. Study-wide points: The only immune exposure information that was available was CMV serostatus. Later examination showed HLA-associated TCR beta chains had greater clonal expansion than equally common others.

60 Vbeta and 13 Jbeta primers were used in PCR. Clones were sequenced by immunoSEQ multiplex PCR, and TCRdb holds only the in-frame ones, with some missing. The sample carries over 120,000 clones, more than 75% recorded once. A note on this clone: Antigen: not known.

The CDR3 runs to 18 residues. V lost 2 bases to trimming and J lost 2 bases; unmatched junction nucleotides: 6. Germline V CDR1 and CDR2: SGHAT, FQNNGV. Material: PBMCs. The clonotype comes from a young woman in good health and CMV-seropositive. This chain connects TRBV11-2 to TRBJ2-2; 12 bases are shared with TRBD2. CDR3 sequence reads: CASSLSLAGGPNTGELFF. CDR3 nucleotide sequence: TGTGCCAGCAGCTTAAGTCTAGCGGGGGGGCCCAACACCGGGGAGCTGTTTTTT.